Listed below are T cell receptor beta chains from one sample, sequenced in a study of CD8 T cells in ankylosing spondylitis. TCRdb re-derived calls from the 5' RACE reads in MiXCR, one entry per CDR3 protein. The sample has more than 25,000 distinct CDR3 sequences, less than 6.5% seen once. Sequencing used blood, either unsorted or a sorted T cell fraction (not recorded which). The receptors originated from a female donor with ankylosing spondylitis or in good health (not recorded which). Each CDR3 is given with its conserved first and last residue. The D gene is left open where the match is weak. Not every row has a clone size; where given, it reads once, few, many or a size class.

J | D | size | V | CDR3 | DNA
TRBJ2-1 | . | many | TRBV9 | CASSVAATTYNEQFF | TGTGCCAGCAGCGTAGCAGCGACCACTTACAATGAGCAGTTCTTC
TRBJ2-3 | . | many | TRBV9 | CASSEGGDTDTQYF | TGTGCCAGCAGCGAGGGGGGCGACACAGATACGCAGTATTTT
TRBJ1-6 | . | many | TRBV9 | CASSVVDSHNSPLHF | TGTGCCAGCAGCGTAGTAGACAGCCATAATTCACCCCTCCACTTT
TRBJ2-1 | TRBD1 | medium-sized | TRBV9 | CASSATGQGKSRSYNEQFF | TGTGCCAGCAGCGCCACTGGACAGGGAAAATCCCGCTCCTACAATGAGCAGTTCTTC
TRBJ2-2 | . | many | TRBV9 | CASSLGTANTGELFF | TGTGCCAGCAGCCTCGGGACTGCGAACACCGGGGAGCTGTTTTTT
TRBJ2-1 | TRBD2 | few | TRBV9 | CASSVGLAGVEQFF | TGTGCCAGCAGCGTAGGGTTAGCGGGAGTTGAGCAGTTCTTC
TRBJ2-5 | . | many | TRBV9 | CASSVDVSAETQYF | TGTGCCAGCAGCGTAGACGTCAGTGCGGAGACCCAGTACTTC
TRBJ2-7 | . | many | TRBV9 | CASSFGQPHSYEQYF | TGTGCCAGCAGCTTCGGACAGCCACACTCCTACGAGCAGTACTTC
TRBJ2-4 | . | many | TRBV9 | CASSGGAAKNIQYF | TGTGCCAGCAGCGGCGGGGCTGCCAAAAACATTCAGTACTTC
TRBJ2-6 | . | many | TRBV9 | CASSTSPGNSLSQTF | TGTGCCAGCAGCACATCACCGGGAAACTCCCTCTCTCAGACTTTC
TRBJ1-1 | . | medium-sized | TRBV9 | CASSVEGSRAAEAFF | TGTGCCAGCAGCGTAGAGGGGTCCAGGGCCGCTGAAGCTTTCTTT
TRBJ2-1 | TRBD2 | . | TRBV9 | CASSVEGLAYNEQFF | TGTGCCAGCAGCGTAGAAGGACTAGCCTACAATGAGCAGTTCTTC
TRBJ2-7 | . | many | TRBV9 | CASSESYPGTYEQYF | TGTGCCAGCAGCGAATCGTATCCGGGTACGTACGAGCAGTACTTC
TRBJ1-1 | . | many | TRBV9 | CASSPLDTEAFF | TGTGCCAGCAGCCCACTTGACACTGAAGCTTTCTTT
TRBJ2-1 | TRBD2 | medium-sized | TRBV9 | CASSVGDYYNEQFF | TGTGCCAGCAGCGTAGGGGACTACTACAATGAGCAGTTCTTC
TRBJ2-1 | TRBD2 | . | TRBV9 | CASSVAPGTSGRGYEQFF | TGTGCCAGCAGCGTAGCACCTGGGACTAGCGGGAGGGGGTATGAGCAGTTCTTC
TRBJ1-2 | . | many | TRBV9 | CASSTVPYGYTF | TGTGCCAGCAGTACAGTTCCCTATGGCTACACCTTC
TRBJ1-2 | TRBD1 | many | TRBV9 | CASSARQGVGRNYGYTF | TGTGCCAGCAGCGCCCGACAGGGGGTTGGTCGGAACTATGGCTACACCTTC
TRBJ2-7 | TRBD2 | . | TRBV9 | CASSFGLADTYEQYF | TGTGCCAGCAGCTTCGGACTAGCGGATACCTACGAGCAGTACTTC
TRBJ2-3 | . | . | TRBV9 | CASSTSAATSTDTQYF | TGTGCCAGCAGCACCTCAGCGGCAACTAGCACAGATACGCAGTATTTT
TRBJ1-4 | TRBD1 | many | TRBV9 | CASSPKDRGNEKLFF | TGTGCCAGCAGCCCCAAGGACAGGGGAAACGAAAAACTGTTTTTT
TRBJ2-2 | . | many | TRBV9 | CASSPHEGMGGELFF | TGTGCCAGCAGCCCCCATGAAGGGATGGGCGGGGAGCTGTTTTTT
TRBJ2-7 | . | few | TRBV9 | CASSVGSRAYEQYF | TGTGCCAGCAGCGTCGGTAGCCGGGCCTACGAGCAGTACTTC
TRBJ2-5 | . | many | TRBV9 | CASSVEVHGETQYF | TGTGCCAGCAGCGTAGAGGTCCACGGGGAGACCCAGTACTTC
TRBJ1-6 | . | many | TRBV9 | CASNERGVGNSPLHF | TGTGCCAGCAACGAAAGAGGGGTCGGTAATTCACCCCTCCACTTT
TRBJ2-2 | . | . | TRBV9 | CASSVTTGNTGELFF | TGTGCCAGCAGCGTCACGACAGGGAACACCGGGGAGCTGTTTTTT
TRBJ2-7 | . | many | TRBV9 | CASSPTARENEQYF | TGTGCCAGCAGCCCCACGGCCAGGGAAAACGAGCAGTACTTC
TRBJ2-3 | . | many | TRBV9 | CASSAYGGRTDTQYF | TGTGCCAGCAGCGCGTACGGGGGCCGCACAGATACGCAGTATTTT
TRBJ2-1 | . | . | TRBV9 | CASSADFRASTLKSEQFF | TGTGCCAGCAGCGCCGATTTCCGGGCCTCGACCCTTAAGAGTGAGCAGTTCTTC
TRBJ2-1 | . | many | TRBV9 | CASSAAGVSYNEQFF | TGTGCCAGCAGCGCCGCAGGGGTGTCGTACAATGAGCAGTTCTTC
TRBJ1-1 | . | medium-sized | TRBV9 | CASSGRWGADTEAFF | TGTGCCAGCAGCGGACGGTGGGGGGCTGACACTGAAGCTTTCTTT
TRBJ2-3 | TRBD1 | many | TRBV9 | CASAWGQGGTDTQYF | TGTGCCAGCGCCTGGGGACAGGGGGGAACAGATACGCAGTATTTT
TRBJ2-2 | . | many | TRBV9 | CASSRSTGELFF | TGTGCCTCGTCCCGGTCCACCGGGGAGCTGTTTTTT
TRBJ1-1 | TRBD1 | many | TRBV9 | CASSETGANTEAFF | TGTGCCAGCAGCGAAACAGGGGCGAACACTGAAGCTTTCTTT
TRBJ2-7 | TRBD1 | many | TRBV9 | CASSVQDRVGEQYF | TGTGCCAGCAGCGTACAAGACAGGGTGGGCGAGCAGTACTTC
TRBJ2-7 | TRBD1 | many | TRBV9 | CASSEGQGEGYEQYF | TGTGCCAGCAGCGAGGGACAGGGGGAGGGCTACGAGCAGTACTTC
TRBJ2-2 | . | many | TRBV9 | CASSVARGELFF | TGTGCCAGCAGCGTAGCTAGGGGGGAGCTGTTTTTT
TRBJ2-2 | TRBD1 | many | TRBV9 | CASSVTGGAAGELFF | TGTGCCAGCAGCGTTACAGGGGGCGCCGCCGGGGAGCTGTTTTTT
TRBJ1-5 | TRBD1 | medium-sized | TRBV9 | CASSPRDSYQPQHF | TGTGCCAGCAGCCCCCGGGACAGCTATCAGCCCCAGCATTTT
TRBJ2-3 | TRBD2 | . | TRBV9 | CASSVGLAGADGDTQYF | TGTGCCAGCAGCGTAGGACTAGCGGGGGCAGATGGGGATACGCAGTATTTT
TRBJ2-2 | . | few | TRBV9 | CASSVRGSNTGELFF | TGTGCCAGCAGCGTACGGGGGAGCAACACCGGGGAGCTGTTTTTT
TRBJ1-2 | . | medium-sized | TRBV9 | CASSARGTGFYGYTF | TGTGCCAGCAGCGCACGTGGTACAGGGTTCTATGGCTACACCTTC
TRBJ2-5 | . | many | TRBV9 | CASSVAQGFQETQYF | TGTGCCAGCAGCGTGGCGCAGGGATTCCAAGAGACCCAGTACTTC
TRBJ2-5 | . | many | TRBV9 | CASSVAPSQETQYF | TGTGCCAGCAGCGTAGCGCCTAGCCAAGAGACCCAGTACTTC
TRBJ2-7 | TRBD2 | few | TRBV9 | CASSATSGSYEQYF | TGTGCCAGCAGCGCGACTAGCGGATCCTACGAGCAGTACTTC
TRBJ2-5 | . | many | TRBV9 | CASSVGGQRQETQYF | TGTGCCAGCAGCGTAGGAGGCCAGCGGCAAGAGACCCAGTACTTC
TRBJ2-2 | . | few | TRBV9 | CASSVARTGELFF | TGTGCCAGCAGCGTAGCAAGAACCGGGGAGCTGTTTTTT
TRBJ2-5 | . | . | TRBV9 | CASSGAEETQYF | TGTGCCAGCAGCGGGGCAGAAGAGACCCAGTACTTC
TRBJ1-4 | . | medium-sized | TRBV27 | CASRPGPEKLFF | TGTGCCAGCAGACCCGGCCCCGAAAAACTGTTTTTT
TRBJ1-2 | TRBD1 | . | TRBV9 | CASSPQPGQTYGYTF | TGTGCCAGCAGCCCCCAGCCGGGACAGACTTATGGCTACACCTTC
TRBJ2-3 | . | . | TRBV6-5 | CASSPPDTQYF | TGTGCCAGCAGCCCCCCAGATACGCAGTATTTT
TRBJ2-3 | TRBD2 | many | TRBV9 | CASSVGLAASTDTQYF | TGTGCCAGCAGCGTAGGGCTAGCGGCTAGCACAGATACGCAGTATTTT
TRBJ1-2 | . | many | TRBV9 | CASSPRQVVYGYTF | TGTGCCAGCAGCCCCCGACAGGTCGTCTATGGCTACACCTTC
TRBJ1-2 | . | medium-sized | TRBV9 | CASSLSDRRVYGYTF | TGTGCCAGCAGCCTTTCTGACAGGCGGGTATATGGCTACACCTTC
TRBJ2-7 | TRBD2 | few | TRBV9 | CASSPGSSGYYEQYF | TGTGCCAGCAGCCCCGGGTCTAGCGGATATTACGAGCAGTACTTC
TRBJ1-1 | . | many | TRBV9 | CASSVGGDTEAFF | TGTGCCAGCAGCGTCGGGGGGGACACTGAAGCTTTCTTT
TRBJ1-5 | . | many | TRBV9 | CASSRDIENQPQHF | TGTGCCAGCAGCCGGGACATTGAAAATCAGCCCCAGCATTTT
TRBJ1-4 | . | . | TRBV9 | CASSVGGLVNEKLFF | TGTGCCAGCAGCGTAGGCGGTTTAGTTAATGAAAAACTGTTTTTT
TRBJ2-3 | TRBD1 | many | TRBV9 | CASSVGTGKGTDTQYF | TGTGCCAGCAGCGTAGGGACAGGGAAGGGCACAGATACGCAGTATTTT